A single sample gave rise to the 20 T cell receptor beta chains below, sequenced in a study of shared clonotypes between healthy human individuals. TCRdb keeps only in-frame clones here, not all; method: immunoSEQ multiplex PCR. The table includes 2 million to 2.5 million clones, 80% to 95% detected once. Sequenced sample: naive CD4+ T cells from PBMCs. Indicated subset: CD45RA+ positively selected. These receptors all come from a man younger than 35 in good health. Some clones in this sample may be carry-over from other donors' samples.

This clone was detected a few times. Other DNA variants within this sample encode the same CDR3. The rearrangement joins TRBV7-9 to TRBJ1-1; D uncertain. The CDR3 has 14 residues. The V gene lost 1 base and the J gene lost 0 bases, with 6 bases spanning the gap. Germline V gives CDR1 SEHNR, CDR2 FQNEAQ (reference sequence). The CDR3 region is CASSLGLLNTEAFF. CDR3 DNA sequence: TGTGCCAGCAGCTTAGGATTACTGAACACTGAAGCTTTCTTT. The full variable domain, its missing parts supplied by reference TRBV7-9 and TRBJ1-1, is DTGVSQNPRHKITKRGQNVTFRCDPISEHNRLYWYRQTLGQGPEFLTYFQNEAQLEKSRLLSDRFSAERPKGSFSTLEIQRTEQGDSAMYLCASSLGLLNTEAFFGQGTRLTVV.

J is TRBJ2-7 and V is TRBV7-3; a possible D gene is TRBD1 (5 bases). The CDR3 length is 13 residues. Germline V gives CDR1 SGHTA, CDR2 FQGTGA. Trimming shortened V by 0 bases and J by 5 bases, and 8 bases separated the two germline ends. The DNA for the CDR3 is TGTGCCAGCAGCTTAACGCAGGGTAACGAGCAGTACTTC. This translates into CASSLTQGNEQYF.

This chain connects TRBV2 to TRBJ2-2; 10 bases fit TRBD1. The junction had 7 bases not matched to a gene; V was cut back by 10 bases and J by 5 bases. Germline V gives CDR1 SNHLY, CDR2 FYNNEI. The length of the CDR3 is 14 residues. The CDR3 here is CANDRGRGTGELFF. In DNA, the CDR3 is TGTGCCAACGACAGGGGGCGCGGTACCGGGGAGCTGTTTTTT.

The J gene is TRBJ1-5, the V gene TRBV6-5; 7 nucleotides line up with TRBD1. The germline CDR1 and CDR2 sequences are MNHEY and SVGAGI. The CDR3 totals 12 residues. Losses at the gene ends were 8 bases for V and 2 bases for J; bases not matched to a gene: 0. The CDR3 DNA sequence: TGTGCCAGCGGACAGGGCAATCAGCCCCAGCATTTT. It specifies CASGQGNQPQHF.

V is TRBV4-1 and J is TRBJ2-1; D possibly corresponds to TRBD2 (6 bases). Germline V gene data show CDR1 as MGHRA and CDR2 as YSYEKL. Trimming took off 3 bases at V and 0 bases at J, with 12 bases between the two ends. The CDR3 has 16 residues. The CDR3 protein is CASSQSLATSYNEQFF. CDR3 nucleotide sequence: TGCGCCAGCAGCCAGAGCCTAGCGACCTCCTACAATGAGCAGTTCTTC.

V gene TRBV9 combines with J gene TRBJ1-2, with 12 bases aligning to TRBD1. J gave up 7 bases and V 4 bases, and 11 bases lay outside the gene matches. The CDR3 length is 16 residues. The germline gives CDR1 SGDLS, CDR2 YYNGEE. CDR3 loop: CASSSGGTGGRFGYTF. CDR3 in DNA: TGTGCCAGCAGCTCAGGGGGGACAGGGGGCAGATTTGGCTACACCTTC.

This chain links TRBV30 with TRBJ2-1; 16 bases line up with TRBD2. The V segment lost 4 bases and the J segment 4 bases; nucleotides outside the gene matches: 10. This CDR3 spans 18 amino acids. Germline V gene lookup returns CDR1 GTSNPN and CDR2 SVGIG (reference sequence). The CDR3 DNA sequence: TGTGCCTGGAACACCGGGACTAGCGGGAGGGCCAAGTACAATGAGCAGTTCTTC. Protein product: CAWNTGTSGRAKYNEQFF.

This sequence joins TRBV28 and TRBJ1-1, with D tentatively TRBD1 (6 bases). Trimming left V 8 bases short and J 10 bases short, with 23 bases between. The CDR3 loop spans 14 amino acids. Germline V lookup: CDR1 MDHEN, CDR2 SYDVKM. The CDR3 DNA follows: TGTGCCAGCGGGGACAACTCGGTCCGAAGGGGAGCTTTCTTT. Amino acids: CASGDNSVRRGAFF.

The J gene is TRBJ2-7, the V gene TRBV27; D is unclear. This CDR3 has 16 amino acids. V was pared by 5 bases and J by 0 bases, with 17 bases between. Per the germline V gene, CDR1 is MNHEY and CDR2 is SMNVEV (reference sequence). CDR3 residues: CASSLRTALGSYEQYF. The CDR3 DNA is TGTGCCAGCAGTCTCCGGACGGCTTTGGGCTCCTACGAGCAGTACTTC.

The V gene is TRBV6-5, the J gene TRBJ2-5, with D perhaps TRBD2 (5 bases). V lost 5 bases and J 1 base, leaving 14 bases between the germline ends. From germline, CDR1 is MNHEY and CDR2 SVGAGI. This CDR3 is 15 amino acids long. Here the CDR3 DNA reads TGTGCCAGCAGTCCGCGGACTGGGTCCCAAGAGACCCAGTACTTC. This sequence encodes CASSPRTGSQETQYF.

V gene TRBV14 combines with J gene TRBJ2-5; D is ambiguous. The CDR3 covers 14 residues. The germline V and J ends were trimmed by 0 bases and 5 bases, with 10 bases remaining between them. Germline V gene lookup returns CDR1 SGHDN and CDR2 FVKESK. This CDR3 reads CASSQDRRRETQYF. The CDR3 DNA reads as TGTGCCAGCAGCCAAGATCGACGGCGGGAGACCCAGTACTTC.

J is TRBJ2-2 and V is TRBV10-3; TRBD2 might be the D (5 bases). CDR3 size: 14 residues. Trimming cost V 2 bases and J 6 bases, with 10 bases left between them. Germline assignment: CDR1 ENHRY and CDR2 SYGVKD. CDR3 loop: CAISERGAAGELFF. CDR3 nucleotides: TGTGCCATCAGTGAGCGGGGAGCGGCCGGGGAGCTGTTTTTT.

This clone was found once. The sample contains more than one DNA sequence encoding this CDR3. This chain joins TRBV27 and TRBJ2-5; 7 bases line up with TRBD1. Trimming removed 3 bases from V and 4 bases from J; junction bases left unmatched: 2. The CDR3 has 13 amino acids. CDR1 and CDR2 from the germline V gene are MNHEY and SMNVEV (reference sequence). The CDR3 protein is CASSFRQGETQYF. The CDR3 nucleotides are TGTGCCAGCAGTTTTCGACAGGGAGAGACCCAGTACTTC.

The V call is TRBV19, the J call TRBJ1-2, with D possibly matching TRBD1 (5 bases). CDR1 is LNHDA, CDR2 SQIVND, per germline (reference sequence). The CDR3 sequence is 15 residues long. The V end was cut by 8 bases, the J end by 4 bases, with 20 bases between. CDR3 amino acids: CASGNKGRPSYGYTF. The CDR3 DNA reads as TGTGCCAGTGGAAACAAGGGGAGGCCTTCCTATGGCTACACCTTC.

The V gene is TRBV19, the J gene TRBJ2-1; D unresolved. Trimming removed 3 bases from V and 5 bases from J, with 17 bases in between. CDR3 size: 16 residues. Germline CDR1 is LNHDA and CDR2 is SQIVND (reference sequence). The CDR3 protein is CASSILFFQADNEQFF. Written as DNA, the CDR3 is TGTGCCAGTAGTATCTTGTTTTTCCAGGCTGACAATGAGCAGTTCTTC. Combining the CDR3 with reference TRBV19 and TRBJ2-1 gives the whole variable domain DGGITQSPKYLFRKEGQNVTLSCEQNLNHDAMYWYRQDPGQGLRLIYYSQIVNDFQKGDIAEGYSVSREKKESFPLTVTSAQKNPTAFYLCASSILFFQADNEQFFGPGTRLTVL.

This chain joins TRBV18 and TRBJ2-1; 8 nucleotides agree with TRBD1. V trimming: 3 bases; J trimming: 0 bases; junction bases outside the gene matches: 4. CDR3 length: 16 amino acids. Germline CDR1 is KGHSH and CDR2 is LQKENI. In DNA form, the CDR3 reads TGTGCCAGCTCACCGACCGGGACAGGCTCCTACAATGAGCAGTTCTTC. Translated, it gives CASSPTGTGSYNEQFF.

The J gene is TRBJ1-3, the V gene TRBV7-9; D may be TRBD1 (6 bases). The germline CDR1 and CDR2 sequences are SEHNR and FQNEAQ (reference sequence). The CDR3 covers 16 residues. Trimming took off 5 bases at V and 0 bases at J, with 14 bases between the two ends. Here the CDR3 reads CASSRDIQFSGNTIYF. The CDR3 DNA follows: TGTGCCAGCAGCCGGGACATCCAATTCTCTGGAAACACCATATATTTT.

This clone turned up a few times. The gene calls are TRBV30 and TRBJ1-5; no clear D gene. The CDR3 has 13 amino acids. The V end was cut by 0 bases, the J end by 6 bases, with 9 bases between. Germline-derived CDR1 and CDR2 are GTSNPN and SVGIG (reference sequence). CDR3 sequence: CAWSVSSFQPQHF. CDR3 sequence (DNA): TGTGCCTGGAGTGTTAGCAGTTTTCAGCCCCAGCATTTT.

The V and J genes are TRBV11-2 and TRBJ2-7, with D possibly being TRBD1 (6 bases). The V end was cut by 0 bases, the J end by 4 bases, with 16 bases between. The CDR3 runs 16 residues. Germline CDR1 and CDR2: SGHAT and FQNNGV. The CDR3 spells CASSLDLGQGRYEQYF. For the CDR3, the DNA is TGTGCCAGCAGCTTAGATCTAGGTCAGGGGCGGTACGAGCAGTACTTC.

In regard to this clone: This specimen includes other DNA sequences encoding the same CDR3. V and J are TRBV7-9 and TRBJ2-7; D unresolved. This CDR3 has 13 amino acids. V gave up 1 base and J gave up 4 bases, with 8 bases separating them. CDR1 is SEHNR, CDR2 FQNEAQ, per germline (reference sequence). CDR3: CASSLGTPYEQYF. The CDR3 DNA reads TGTGCCAGCAGCTTAGGGACCCCATACGAGCAGTACTTC.